This T cell receptor beta chain was recorded in a study of OX40 agonist ivuxolimab in advanced cancers. Study-wide background: Patients achieving partial responses numbered three: one hepatocellular carcinoma case and two cutaneous melanoma cases. Study observations and caveats: CD4+ T cells averaged fewer expanded clones than CD8+ T cells. At 0.1 to 3.0 mg/kg and by week 6, clonal expansion occurred in CD4+ and CD8+ blood T cells.

Assay used: immunoSEQ multiplex PCR; TCRdb lists only in-frame clones, some missing. The sample contains over 55,000 clones, 75% to 90% of which appear only once. Concerning this clone itself: The antigen remains unidentified.

The junction had 13 bases not matched to a gene; V was cut back by 4 bases and J by 5 bases. The V gene's germline CDR1 is SGHTA and CDR2 FQGNSA. CDR3 length: 16 amino acids. The chain joins TRBV7-2 to TRBJ2-7; 8 bases fit TRBD1. The starting material was CD4+ or CD8+ T cells sorted from blood, obtained in a trial of the OX40 agonist ivuxolimab. This TCR was sampled from an adult with an advanced solid tumor such as melanoma, head and neck, liver or kidney cancer. The CDR3 region is CASSSAAGGLRDEQYF. The DNA for the CDR3 is TGTGCCAGCAGCTCTGCCGCAGGGGGCCTGCGCGACGAGCAGTACTTC.